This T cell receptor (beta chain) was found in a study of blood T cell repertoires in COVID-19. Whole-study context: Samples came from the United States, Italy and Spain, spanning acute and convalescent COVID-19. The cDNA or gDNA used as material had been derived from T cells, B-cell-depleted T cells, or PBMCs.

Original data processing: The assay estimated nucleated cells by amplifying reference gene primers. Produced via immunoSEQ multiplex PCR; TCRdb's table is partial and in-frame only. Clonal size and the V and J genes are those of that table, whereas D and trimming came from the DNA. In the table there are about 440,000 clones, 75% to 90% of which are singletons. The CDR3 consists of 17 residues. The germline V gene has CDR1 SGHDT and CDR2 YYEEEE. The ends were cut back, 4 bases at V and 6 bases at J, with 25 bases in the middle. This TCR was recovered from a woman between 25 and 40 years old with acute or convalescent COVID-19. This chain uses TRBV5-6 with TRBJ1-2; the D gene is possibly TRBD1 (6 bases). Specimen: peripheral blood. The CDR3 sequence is CASSLLSSLGALHGYTF. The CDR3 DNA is TGTGCCAGCAGCCTACTCTCTTCCTTGGGGGCTCTTCATGGCTACACCTTC.